Ten or more counts support the clone carrying this T cell receptor beta chain. The antigen is undetermined. This sample was taken from a study of CD8+CD57+ T cells in acquired aplastic anemia. The V end was cut by 7 bases, the J end by 2 bases, with 9 bases between. CDR3 length: 13 residues. Germline V gives CDR1 MNHNS, CDR2 SASEGT. TCR beta VDJ and CDR3 profiling used genomic DNA as template. TCRdb reanalysed the reads using MiXCR and keeps one entry per CDR3 protein. Of about 170,000 distinct CDR3 sequences in the sample, around 48% are singletons; the top ten hold roughly 1.1%. Before being chosen for sequencing, patients had shown CD8+CD57+ cell expansion by flow cytometry. Among the patients, none had received any therapy at the time of blood sampling. Notes on the study in general: Found in both controls and patients were twenty-nine CD8+ CDR3 sequences. Between the patient and control groups, CD8+ Simpson's diversity did not differ significantly.

What was sequenced was sorted CD4+, CD8+, or CD8+CD57+ T cells (not recorded which) from PBMCs. The chain recombines TRBV6-1 with TRBJ1-5; D perhaps matches TRBD1 (5 bases). This TCR was sampled from a human donor with aplastic anemia. CDR3 nucleotide sequence: TGTGCCAGCACCGGGGCGGGCAATCAGCCCCAGCATTTT. Translation gives CASTGAGNQPQHF.